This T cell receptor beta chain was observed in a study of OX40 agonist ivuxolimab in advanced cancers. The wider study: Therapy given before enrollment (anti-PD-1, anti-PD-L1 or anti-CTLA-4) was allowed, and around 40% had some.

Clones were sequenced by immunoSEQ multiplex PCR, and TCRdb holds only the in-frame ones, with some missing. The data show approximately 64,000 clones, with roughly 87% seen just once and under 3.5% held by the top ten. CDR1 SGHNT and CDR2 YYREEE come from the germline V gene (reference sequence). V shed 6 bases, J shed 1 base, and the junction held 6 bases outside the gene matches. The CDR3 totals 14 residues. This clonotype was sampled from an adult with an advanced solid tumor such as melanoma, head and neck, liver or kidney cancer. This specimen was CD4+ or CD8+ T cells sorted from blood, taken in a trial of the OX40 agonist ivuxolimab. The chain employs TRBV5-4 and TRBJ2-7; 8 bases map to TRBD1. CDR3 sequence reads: CASKRDRTSYEQYF. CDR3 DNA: TGTGCCAGCAAAAGGGACAGGACTTCCTACGAGCAGTACTTC.